Below, 32 T cell receptor beta chains from the same sample are listed, as sequenced in a study of cytomegalovirus exposure and HLA in healthy donors. Researchers ran the PCR with 60 Vbeta and 13 Jbeta primers. The repertoire was sequenced with immunoSEQ multiplex PCR; TCRdb's copy has only in-frame clones and lacks some. The sample yields about 140,000 clones, roughly 85% seen once. Sequencing input: PBMCs. These TCRs come from a man aged 35 to 55 in good health and CMV-seropositive.

This chain joins TRBV5-4 and TRBJ2-1, with D perhaps matching TRBD2 (5 bases). Trimming removed 4 bases from V and 2 bases from J, with 13 bases in between. In germline, CDR1 is SGHNT, CDR2 YYREEE (reference sequence). The CDR3 runs 15 residues. CDR3 residues: CASSPDLGAYNEQFF. The CDR3 nucleotides are TGTGCCAGCAGCCCGGACTTGGGCGCCTACAATGAGCAGTTCTTC.

The V gene is TRBV5-1, the J gene TRBJ2-7; the match to TRBD1 covers 7 bases. The trim removed 1 base at V and 3 bases at J, leaving 7 bases unmatched. CDR3 size: 15 residues. Per germline, CDR1 SGHRS and CDR2 YFSETQ. The CDR3 DNA reads TGCGCCAGCAGCTTGAACAAGGGACAGATCTACGAGCAGTACTTC. The encoded protein is CASSLNKGQIYEQYF.

Of note for this clone: The junction departs from the called germline gene at one end, perhaps through a read error. Other DNA sequences from this sample encode an identical CDR3 as well. The J gene is TRBJ1-4, the V gene TRBV28; perhaps TRBD1 as D (6 bases). Germline CDR1 is MDHEN and CDR2 is SYDVKM. The CDR3 has 14 residues. Here the CDR3 DNA reads TGTGCCAGCAGCCCGGGGGGGCTTAATGAAAAACTGTTCTTT. This translates into CASSPGGLNEKLFF.

V is TRBV7-9 and J is TRBJ1-2, with a weak D call TRBD1 (6 bases). Trimming left V 6 bases short and J 8 bases short, with 22 bases between. From germline, CDR1 is SEHNR and CDR2 FQNEAQ (reference sequence). This CDR3 is 15 amino acids long. The CDR3 DNA follows: TGTGCCAGCAGTTTCCACGACAGGAGGTCGGACGGCTACACCTTC. It yields the protein CASSFHDRRSDGYTF.

This clone was observed a single time. The rearrangement links TRBV11-2 to TRBJ1-2; D may be TRBD1 (5 bases). Germline-derived CDR1 and CDR2 are SGHAT and FQNNGV. The CDR3 totals 15 residues. The V gene lost 4 bases and the J gene lost 4 bases, with 16 bases spanning the gap. The CDR3 loop reads CASSYSRDSSYGYTF. The CDR3 nucleotides are TGTGCCAGCAGCTATAGCCGGGACTCAAGCTATGGCTACACCTTC.

A few counts support this clone. The chain links TRBV5-4 to TRBJ2-1; 9 nucleotides align to TRBD2. The CDR3 extends over 16 amino acids. Germline V CDR1 and CDR2: SGHNT, YYREEE (reference sequence). V shed 4 bases, J shed 0 bases, and the junction held 5 bases outside the gene matches. The CDR3 loop reads CASSPRSGSSYNEQFF. CDR3 DNA sequence: TGTGCCAGCAGCCCCCGTAGCGGGAGCTCCTACAATGAGCAGTTCTTC.

The table lists this clone with a count of one. V and J are TRBV9 and TRBJ2-4; D might be TRBD1 (6 bases). Germline CDR1 reads SGDLS; CDR2 reads YYNGEE. V gave up 0 bases and J gave up 13 bases, with 17 bases separating them. The CDR3 spans 14 residues. CDR3 nucleotide sequence: TGTGCCAGCAGCGTAGGACAGGCCCGTGGATGGCAGTACTTC. Its translation is CASSVGQARGWQYF. Full variable domain (rest looked up from reference TRBV9 and TRBJ2-4): DSGVTQTPKHLITATGQRVTLRCSPRSGDLSVYWYQQSLDQGLQFLIQYYNGEERAKGNILERFSAQQFPDLHSELNLSSLELGDSALYFCASSVGQARGWQYFGAGTRLSVL.

This rearrangement joins TRBV5-4 to TRBJ2-7, with TRBD2 matching over 13 bases. This CDR3 is 15 amino acids long. V was clipped by 4 bases and J by 5 bases; unmatched bases: 6. The germline V gene encodes CDR1 SGHNT and CDR2 YYREEE (reference sequence). This chain's CDR3 is CASSAGLAGAHEQYF. CDR3 sequence (DNA): TGTGCCAGCAGCGCCGGACTAGCGGGAGCACACGAGCAGTACTTC.

The chain is built from TRBV6-1 and TRBJ2-3; no clear D. V was trimmed by 10 bases and J by 3 bases, leaving 17 bases between them. This CDR3 contains 14 residues. Germline loops: CDR1 MNHNS, CDR2 SASEGT. CDR3 coding DNA: TGTGCCACCCTGGAACGAGGAAGAACAGATACGCAGTATTTT. This encodes CATLERGRTDTQYF.

The rearrangement joins TRBV6-5 to TRBJ2-7; TRBD2 agrees at 8 bases. The junction had 9 bases not matched to a gene; V was cut back by 4 bases and J by 4 bases. This CDR3 spans 15 amino acids. Germline lookup yields CDR1 MNHEY and CDR2 SVGAGI. The CDR3 is CASSSPKSGSYEQYF. The CDR3 nucleotides are TGTGCCAGCAGTTCCCCGAAGAGCGGGAGTTACGAGCAGTACTTC.

The rearrangement uses TRBV18 and TRBJ1-1; D is undetermined. The germline V gene has CDR1 KGHSH and CDR2 LQKENI. This CDR3 contains 16 residues. The V end was cut by 2 bases, the J end by 2 bases, with 15 bases between. CDR3 residues: CASSPISIRGNTEAFF. DNA of the CDR3: TGTGCCAGCTCACCAATTTCGATACGGGGAAACACTGAAGCTTTCTTT.

The chain recombines TRBV29-1 with TRBJ2-7, with D possibly TRBD2 on 6 matching bases. The V gene's germline CDR1 is SQVTM and CDR2 ANQGSEA. This CDR3 contains 12 residues. The V end was cut by 4 bases, the J end by 3 bases, with 10 bases between. The CDR3: CSVASDYYEQYF. The DNA for the CDR3 is TGCAGCGTTGCTAGCGATTACTACGAGCAGTACTTC.

This clone has just a few counts. This chain uses TRBV30 with TRBJ2-2; 12 nucleotides line up with TRBD2. Germline assignment: CDR1 GTSNPN and CDR2 SVGIG (reference sequence). Germline trimming cut 8 bases from V and 6 bases from J; bases unmatched to any gene: 7. The length of the CDR3 is 14 residues. CDR3 bases: TGTGCCCTTACGGGACTAGCGGGCCCCGGGGAGCTGTTTTTT. It translates to CALTGLAGPGELFF.

The V call is TRBV9, the J call TRBJ2-7; 10 nucleotides align to TRBD2. The CDR3 is 14 residues long. V trimming: 4 bases; J trimming: 3 bases; junction bases outside the gene matches: 4. Germline V gene lookup returns CDR1 SGDLS and CDR2 YYNGEE. This CDR3 is CASSPGTSVYEQYF. The CDR3 DNA sequence: TGTGCCAGCAGCCCCGGGACTAGCGTCTACGAGCAGTACTTC.

The chain links TRBV4-1 to TRBJ2-7; 7 bases fit TRBD2. Germline V gene sequence: CDR1 MGHRA, CDR2 YSYEKL. The CDR3 is 15 residues long. V was pared by 4 bases and J by 2 bases, with 8 bases of the junction left unmatched. The CDR3 DNA follows: TGCGCCAGCAGCCCAGGCCCTAGCGGTCCCTACGAGCAGTACTTC. Its protein product is CASSPGPSGPYEQYF.

V usage is TRBV7-3 and J usage is TRBJ2-7; TRBD1 matches at 7 bases. CDR3 size: 15 residues. The J segment lost 2 bases and the V segment lost 5 bases, leaving 9 bases of the junction unmatched. The germline CDR1 and CDR2 sequences are SGHTA and FQGTGA. This CDR3 reads CASSQKTGTAYEQYF. The CDR3 DNA reads as TGTGCCAGCAGCCAAAAGACCGGGACAGCCTACGAGCAGTACTTC.

V gene TRBV7-2 combines with J gene TRBJ1-5; no reliable D call. Germline assignment: CDR1 SGHTA and CDR2 FQGNSA. V was pared by 1 base and J by 3 bases, with 10 bases between. This CDR3 region has 15 residues. The CDR3 here is CASSLVSGSNQPQHF. The CDR3 nucleotides read TGTGCCAGCAGCTTAGTTTCAGGTTCCAATCAGCCCCAGCATTTT. Full variable domain (missing parts from reference TRBV7-2 and TRBJ1-5): GAGVSQSPSNKVTEKGKDVELRCDPISGHTALYWYRQSLGQGLEFLIYFQGNSAPDKSGLPSDRFSAERTGGSVSTLTIQRTQQEDSAVYLCASSLVSGSNQPQHFGDGTRLSIL.

Points on this clone: The CDR3 carries no conserved terminal phenylalanine or tryptophan, so it likely arises from a read error. J is TRBJ1-2 and V is TRBV5-1, with TRBD1 matching over 8 bases. The CDR3 length is 16 residues. Per the germline V gene, CDR1 is SGHRS and CDR2 is YFSETQ. V trimming: 0 bases; J trimming: 5 bases; junction bases outside the gene matches: 9. The CDR3 DNA reads TGCGCCAGCAGCTTGGGACAGGGACAGGCGGGGTATGGCTACACCCTC. Protein sequence: CASSLGQGQAGYGYTL.

CDR3: CASSGNVQGLSTDTQYF. DNA for the CDR3: TGCGCCAGCAGCGGTAATGTGCAGGGGCTTTCCACAGATACGCAGTATTTT. The rearrangement links TRBV5-1 to TRBJ2-3; TRBD1 is a possible D gene (6 bases). V gave up 4 bases and J gave up 2 bases, with 20 bases separating them. This CDR3 is built from 17 residues. The germline V gene encodes CDR1 SGHRS and CDR2 YFSETQ.

The chain employs TRBV7-9 and TRBJ2-4; 7 positions match TRBD2. In germline, CDR1 is SEHNR, CDR2 FQNEAQ (reference sequence). Trimming cost V 1 base and J 6 bases; bases outside gene matches: 9. The CDR3 consists of 16 residues. CDR3 loop: CASSLGSSWGGNIQYF. In DNA form, the CDR3 reads TGTGCCAGCAGCTTAGGCTCGAGTTGGGGGGGAAACATTCAGTACTTC.

This chain links TRBV30 with TRBJ1-1, with D possibly matching TRBD1 (5 bases). This CDR3 spans 13 amino acids. CDR1 GTSNPN and CDR2 SVGIG come from the germline V gene (reference sequence). V was pared by 3 bases and J by 0 bases, with 8 bases between. The DNA of the CDR3 is TGTGCCTGGAGCCAGACAGTGAACACTGAAGCTTTCTTT. The encoded protein is CAWSQTVNTEAFF.

The sample holds a few counts of this clone. An end of the junction does not agree with germline; a read error may underlie this. This chain connects TRBV7-7 to TRBJ1-1; tentative D call: TRBD1 (6 bases). CDR3 length: 13 residues. CDR1 is SSHAT, CDR2 FNYEAQ, per germline (reference sequence). CDR3 region: CASRAPQGAEAFF. DNA for the CDR3: TGTGCTAGCAGGGCTCCACAGGGCGCTGAAGCTTTCTTT.

The V and J genes are TRBV7-9 and TRBJ2-2; D is undetermined. CDR3 length: 14 amino acids. Germline CDR1 reads SEHNR; CDR2 reads FQNEAQ (reference sequence). Between the trimmed V and J ends, which lost 4 bases and 6 bases, there was a span of 12 bases. DNA of the CDR3: TGTGCCAGCAGCTCAATCTATCGTTCCGGGGAGCTGTTTTTT. Amino acids: CASSSIYRSGELFF. Variable domain in full (rest from reference TRBV7-9 and TRBJ2-2): DTGVSQNPRHKITKRGQNVTFRCDPISEHNRLYWYRQTLGQGPEFLTYFQNEAQLEKSRLLSDRFSAERPKGSFSTLEIQRTEQGDSAMYLCASSSIYRSGELFFGEGSRLTVL.

This clone has more than one count but fewer than ten. The same CDR3 arises from other DNA sequences in this sample as well. V is TRBV15 and J is TRBJ2-7, with D possibly matching TRBD1 (7 bases). Germline lookup yields CDR1 LNHNV and CDR2 YYDKDF (reference sequence). The CDR3 spans 14 residues. The V and J ends lost 2 bases and 1 base respectively, with 9 bases between them. CDR3 sequence: CATSRQGGSYEQYF. The CDR3 DNA follows: TGTGCCACCAGCAGACAGGGGGGATCCTACGAGCAGTACTTC. Looking up the rest from reference TRBV15 and TRBJ2-7 gives the full variable domain: DAMVIQNPRYQVTQFGKPVTLSCSQTLNHNVMYWYQQKSSQAPKLLFHYYDKDFNNEADTPDNFQSRRPNTSFCFLDIRSPGLGDTAMYLCATSRQGGSYEQYFGPGTRLTVT.

On this clone itself: The same CDR3 arises from other DNA sequences in this sample as well. V and J are TRBV19 and TRBJ1-5; TRBD1 is a possible D gene (5 bases). The germline V gene has CDR1 LNHDA and CDR2 SQIVND (reference sequence). This CDR3 comprises 14 residues. Trimming shortened V by 3 bases and J by 0 bases, and 6 bases separated the two germline ends. CDR3 DNA: TGTGCCAGTAGTATCAGGGATAGCAATCAGCCCCAGCATTTT. Translation: CASSIRDSNQPQHF.

The V call is TRBV9, the J call TRBJ1-1; TRBD1 matches 10 bases. Trimming took 3 bases from V and 11 from J; bases not matched to a gene: 10. The CDR3 covers 14 residues. Germline CDR1 and CDR2: SGDLS and YYNGEE. The CDR3 here is CASSEGWDRGTAFF. CDR3 bases: TGTGCCAGCAGCGAGGGGTGGGACAGGGGTACGGCTTTCTTT.

This clone was seen more than once but under ten times. This chain uses TRBV6-4 with TRBJ2-1; 8 bases match TRBD2. Germline CDR1 reads MRHNA; CDR2 reads SNTAGT. The CDR3 covers 15 residues. The V gene end was trimmed by 3 bases and the J gene end by 1 base; junction bases not matched to a gene: 2. The CDR3, as DNA: TGTGCCAGCAGTGAGGCGGGAGGTTCCTACAATGAGCAGTTCTTC. It encodes CASSEAGGSYNEQFF.

This clone was detected only a few times. V usage is TRBV27 and J usage is TRBJ2-7, with D perhaps TRBD2 (5 bases). The CDR3 extends over 13 amino acids. Trimming shortened V by 4 bases and J by 6 bases, and 13 bases separated the two germline ends. Germline loops: CDR1 MNHEY, CDR2 SMNVEV (reference sequence). CDR3 amino acids: CASSWRVPAEQYF. As DNA, the CDR3 is TGTGCCAGCAGTTGGCGGGTGCCAGCCGAGCAGTACTTC.

V gene TRBV2 combines with J gene TRBJ2-5; TRBD2 is a possible D gene (5 bases). Trimming pared 6 bases from V and 5 bases from J, leaving 13 bases between. CDR1 is SNHLY, CDR2 FYNNEI, per germline. The CDR3 contains 13 residues. The CDR3, as DNA: TGTGCCAGCAGGGGAGAACTAGGGGAGACCCAGTACTTC. Amino acids: CASRGELGETQYF.

V gene TRBV27 combines with J gene TRBJ2-7; 9 positions match TRBD2. Germline trimming cut 8 bases from V and 5 bases from J; bases unmatched to any gene: 10. Germline V gene data show CDR1 as MNHEY and CDR2 as SMNVEV (reference sequence). This CDR3 has 14 amino acids. CDR3 region: CASGPGLAFDEQYF. In DNA form, the CDR3 reads TGTGCCAGCGGACCGGGACTAGCTTTCGACGAGCAGTACTTC.

The CDR3 DNA reads TGTGCCAGCAGTTCCCCAATCTACCGGGAGCTCGGCGAGCAGTACTTC. Amino acids: CASSSPIYRELGEQYF. This chain connects TRBV27 to TRBJ2-7; D perhaps matches TRBD2 (6 bases). The CDR3 runs 16 residues. The germline V gene has CDR1 MNHEY and CDR2 SMNVEV (reference sequence). Trimming left V 4 bases short and J 6 bases short, with 22 bases between.

This chain joins TRBV6-1 and TRBJ2-3; 10 bases agree with TRBD2. Per the germline V gene, CDR1 is MNHNS and CDR2 is SASEGT. The CDR3 runs 16 residues. The junction had 7 bases not matched to a gene; V was cut back by 4 bases and J by 3 bases. The CDR3 DNA reads as TGTGCCAGCAGTGCTAGCGGGAGATTAGGTACAGATACGCAGTATTTT. Encoded protein: CASSASGRLGTDTQYF.